This is a list of T cell receptor beta chains from one sample in a study of blood T cell repertoires in COVID-19. Assay used: immunoSEQ multiplex PCR; TCRdb lists only in-frame clones, some missing. Seen here are some 52,000 clones, 85% to 90% observed once, and the top ten hold 28%. Sequenced input: peripheral blood. The receptors here all came from a human donor in a cohort sampled during active COVID-19. CDR3s include the opening cysteine and the closing phenylalanine or tryptophan. Each record gives: J gene, D gene, V gene, CDR3 length, clone size, CDR3 DNA, CDR3 protein. D genes are given only for firm matches. Not all rows give a size; the values are once, few, many and, for expanded clones, a class.

TRBJ1-1 NA TRBV27 12 NA TGTGCCAGCAGGGGACTTAACACTGAAGCTTTCTTT CASRGLNTEAFF
TRBJ1-3 NA TRBV7-6 13 NA TGTGCCAGCAGCTTTCCCGGTGGAAACACCATATATTTT CASSFPGGNTIYF
TRBJ2-7 TRBD2 TRBV4-1 17 NA TGCGCCAGCAGCCAAGATGCCGGGGGACTAGCGGCCTACGAGCAGTACTTC CASSQDAGGLAAYEQYF
TRBJ1-4 NA TRBV5-6 11 NA TGTGCCAGCAGCCCCTTTGAAAAACTGTTTTTT CASSPFEKLFF
TRBJ2-3 NA TRBV21-1 22 NA TGTGCCAGCAGCAAAAAAAAAGTAGGACAGGGCCAAAGGGATGGTTCCACAGATACGCAGTATTTT CASSKKKVGQGQRDGSTDTQYF
TRBJ1-1 NA TRBV13 15 NA TGTGCCAGCAGCTTAGTAATGGCGGGTAGCACTGAAGCTTTCTTT CASSLVMAGSTEAFF
TRBJ2-3 NA TRBV2 13 NA TGTGGCACTCAGGGACACCTCACAGATACGCAGTATTTT CGTQGHLTDTQYF
TRBJ2-5 NA TRBV5-1 15 NA TGCGCCAGCAGCTTGGGGCGGGGTATTGCGGAGACCCAGTACTTC CASSLGRGIAETQYF
TRBJ2-5 TRBD1 TRBV19 15 NA TGTGCCAGTAGGGTGTCGGGACAGTTATTTGAGACCCAGTACTTC CASRVSGQLFETQYF
TRBJ2-3 NA TRBV27 15 NA TGTGCCAGCAGTCCCTACGGGTTACAATCAGATACGCAGTATTTT CASSPYGLQSDTQYF
TRBJ2-2 NA TRBV7-8 12 NA TGTGCCAGCAGCACTTTCACCGGGGAGCTGTTTTTT CASSTFTGELFF
TRBJ2-7 NA TRBV9 14 NA TGTGCCAGCAGCGAACTTGGGACTCCCTACGAGCAGTACTTC CASSELGTPYEQYF
TRBJ2-3 TRBD2 TRBV5-1 17 NA TGCGCCAGCAGCTTGCGGGCAAGCGGGAGCCTCACAGATACGCAGTATTTT CASSLRASGSLTDTQYF
TRBJ2-7 TRBD1 TRBV19 14 NA TGTGCCAGTAGTAGGGGACAGGCAAACTACGAGCAGTACTTC CASSRGQANYEQYF
TRBJ2-1 TRBD2 TRBV2 15 many TGTGCCAGCAGTGAGGAGCGGGGGACCAACAATGAGCAGTTCTTC CASSEERGTNNEQFF
TRBJ1-4 NA TRBV30 16 few TGTGCCTGGAGTGTACAGGCGACCGCGGGAGAGGAAAAACTGTTTTTT CAWSVQATAGEEKLFF
TRBJ2-3 TRBD1 TRBV7-3 15 NA TGTGCCAGCAGCTCACAGGGGGTAGAGTCAGATACGCAGTATTTT CASSSQGVESDTQYF
TRBJ2-1 TRBD2 TRBV6-6 15 NA TGTGCCAGCAGTTACCAACTAGCGAACTACAATGAGCAGTTCTTC CASSYQLANYNEQFF
TRBJ2-1 TRBD2 TRBV5-4 18 NA TGTGCCAGCAGCCCAGGACTAGCGGGGCCGGGGATCTACAATGAGCAGTTCTTC CASSPGLAGPGIYNEQFF
TRBJ2-7 TRBD2 TRBV13 16 NA TGTGCCAGCAGCTTAAGGGTGGCTAGCGGGAGATCCGAGCAGTACTTC CASSLRVASGRSEQYF
TRBJ1-1 NA TRBV30 14 few TGTGCCTGGAGTGTATCAGGGGTGAACACTGAAGCTTTCTTT CAWSVSGVNTEAFF
TRBJ2-7 NA TRBV5-4 15 NA TGTGCCAGCAGCTCAATCAGCGGATTTTCCTACGAGCAGTACTTC CASSSISGFSYEQYF
TRBJ2-5 NA TRBV11-1 15 NA TGTGCCAGCAGCTCCAGGTCGGGGTTACGGGAGACCCAGTACTTC CASSSRSGLRETQYF
TRBJ2-7 NA TRBV28 16 NA TGTGCCAGCACCACGGTCGGGGGAAGACCACCCTACGAGCAGTACTTC CASTTVGGRPPYEQYF
TRBJ2-3 TRBD2 TRBV15 17 NA TGTGCCACCAGCAGAGTAGGACTAGCCACTTTTACGGATACGCAGTATTTT CATSRVGLATFTDTQYF
TRBJ2-7 TRBD2 TRBV5-5 14 NA TGTGCCAGCAGCTTGGTCGGGGGGTTAGGCGAGCAGTACTTC CASSLVGGLGEQYF